The present T cell receptor (beta chain) was sequenced within a study of blood T cell repertoires in COVID-19. About the research overall: Sample material is recorded as cDNA or gDNA derived from T cells, B-cell-depleted T cells, or PBMCs.

V was shortened by 4 bases and J by 2 bases, with 15 bases between the two germline ends. Germline CDR1 and CDR2: SGHNT and YENEEA. The CDR3 consists of 15 residues. This table comes from immunoSEQ multiplex PCR, and its TCRdb copy is limited to in-frame clones, with some not included. The repertoire has about 160,000 clones, over 80% of them found once; the top ten carry over 10%. The clonotype was recovered from a man in his 70s who had recovered from COVID-19. Sequences were obtained from peripheral blood. The J gene is TRBJ2-7, the V gene TRBV11-3; possible D gene TRBD1, 6 bases. CDR3 in DNA: TGTGCCAGCAGCTCTACCCAGACAGGTACCTACGAGCAGTACTTC. Translated: CASSSTQTGTYEQYF.